This entry describes one T cell receptor (beta chain). Its antigen remains unknown. These data originate in a study of long-term antiretroviral therapy in people with HIV. Broader study findings: On ART adherence, viral resistance or therapy changes, no data were available. Spans of CDR3 length were tighter for HIV repertoires than for controls. Clones with expansion before ART led the repertoire at all time points.

The CDR3 consists of 15 residues. The germline V gene encodes CDR1 SNHLY and CDR2 FYNNEI. V shed 6 bases and J 5 bases; nucleotides not matched to a gene: 4. Survey level was the resolution at which the v3.0 immunoSEQ assay ran. In sequencing, 40,000-50,000 T-cell genomes per sample were targeted. TCRdb's table, derived via immunoSEQ multiplex PCR, lists solely in-frame clones and lacks some. The sample contains about 20,000 clones, roughly 80% of which appear only once. This sequence joins TRBV2 and TRBJ2-2, with 12 bases fitting TRBD2. The specimen was unsorted PBMCs, collected 2.9 years after starting antiretroviral therapy. This receptor was identified in a woman aged 25 to 45 with HIV. In nucleotides, the CDR3 is TGTGCCAGCAGAGCGACTAGCGGGGGTACCGGGGAGCTGTTTTTT. It is translated as CASRATSGGTGELFF.